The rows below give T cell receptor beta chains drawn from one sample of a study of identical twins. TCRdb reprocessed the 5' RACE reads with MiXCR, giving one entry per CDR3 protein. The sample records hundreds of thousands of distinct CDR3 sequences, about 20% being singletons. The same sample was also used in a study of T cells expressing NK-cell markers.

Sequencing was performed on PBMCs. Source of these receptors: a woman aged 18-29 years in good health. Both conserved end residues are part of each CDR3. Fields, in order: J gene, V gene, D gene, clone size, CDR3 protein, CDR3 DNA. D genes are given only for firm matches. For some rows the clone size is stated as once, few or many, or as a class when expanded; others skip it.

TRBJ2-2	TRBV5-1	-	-	CASSLSVVGQVGELFF	TGCGCCAGCAGCTTGTCTGTGGTGGGGCAGGTCGGGGAGCTGTTTTTT
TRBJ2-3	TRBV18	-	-	CASSPPWVMADTQYF	TGTGCCAGCTCACCACCGTGGGTGATGGCAGATACGCAGTATTTT
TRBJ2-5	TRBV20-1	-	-	CSASTEETQYF	TGCAGTGCTTCGACCGAAGAGACCCAGTACTTC
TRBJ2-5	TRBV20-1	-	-	CSALARRGQETQYF	TGCAGTGCCTTAGCGAGAAGGGGGCAAGAGACCCAGTACTTC
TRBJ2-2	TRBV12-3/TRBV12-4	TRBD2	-	CASSYLAGVPNTGELFF	TGTGCCAGCAGTTACCTAGCGGGGGTCCCGAACACCGGGGAGCTGTTTTTT
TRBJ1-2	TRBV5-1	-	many	CASSLAGGRANYGYTF	TGCGCCAGCAGCTTGGCCGGAGGCAGAGCAAACTATGGCTACACCTTC
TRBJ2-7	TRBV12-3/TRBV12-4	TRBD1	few	CASRRQGAKYEQYF	TGTGCCAGCAGGCGACAGGGGGCTAAATACGAGCAGTACTTC
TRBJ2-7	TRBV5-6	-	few	CASSLWPRGSYEQYF	TGTGCCAGCAGCCTATGGCCCAGGGGCAGCTACGAGCAGTACTTC
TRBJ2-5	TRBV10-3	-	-	CAISDDRETQYF	TGTGCCATCAGTGATGACAGGGAGACCCAGTACTTC
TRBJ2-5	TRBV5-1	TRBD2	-	CASSSWASGGKTQYF	TGCGCCAGCAGCTCGTGGGCTAGCGGGGGTAAGACCCAGTACTTC
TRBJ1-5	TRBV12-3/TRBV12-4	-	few	CASSLSQGYQPQHF	TGTGCCAGCAGCCTCAGTCAGGGGTACCAGCCCCAGCATTTT
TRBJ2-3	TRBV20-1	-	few	CSARSSVKDTQYF	TGCAGTGCTAGATCGTCAGTGAAAGATACGCAGTATTTT
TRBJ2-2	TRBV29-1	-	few	CSVRRLQGSGGELFF	TGCAGCGTGCGACGTCTACAGGGAAGTGGCGGGGAGCTGTTTTTT
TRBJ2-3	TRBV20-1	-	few	CSAPRAGLSTDTQYF	TGCAGTGCCCCGCGTGCGGGCCTCTCCACAGATACGCAGTATTTT
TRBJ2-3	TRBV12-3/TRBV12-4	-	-	CASSLWGVLRTDTQYF	TGTGCCAGCAGTCTATGGGGGGTACTACGAACAGATACGCAGTATTTT
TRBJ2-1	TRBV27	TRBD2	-	CASTQGLAGAYNEQFF	TGTGCCAGCACTCAGGGACTAGCGGGAGCTTACAATGAGCAGTTCTTC
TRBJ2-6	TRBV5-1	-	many	CASSLERSGANVLTF	TGTGCCAGCAGCTTAGAACGGTCTGGGGCCAACGTCCTGACTTTC
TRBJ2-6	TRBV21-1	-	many	CASSKRARSLSGANVLTF	TGTGCCAGCAGCAAGAGGGCAAGGAGTCTCTCTGGGGCCAACGTCCTGACTTTC
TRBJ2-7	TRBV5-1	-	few	CASIGRFSYEQYF	TGCGCCAGCATAGGGAGGTTTTCCTACGAGCAGTACTTC
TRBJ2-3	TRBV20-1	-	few	CSAEMDSDTQYF	TGCAGTGCTGAAATGGATTCCGATACGCAGTATTTT
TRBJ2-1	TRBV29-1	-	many	CSVASGGWGNEQFF	TGCAGCGTTGCGAGTGGGGGGTGGGGCAATGAGCAGTTCTTC
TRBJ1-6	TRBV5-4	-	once	CASSLAAGDTLHF	TGTGCCAGCAGCTTGGCGGCGGGGGATACCCTCCACTTT
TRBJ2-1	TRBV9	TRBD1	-	CASGLGTGPSNEQFF	TGTGCCAGCGGATTAGGGACAGGGCCGTCCAATGAGCAGTTCTTC